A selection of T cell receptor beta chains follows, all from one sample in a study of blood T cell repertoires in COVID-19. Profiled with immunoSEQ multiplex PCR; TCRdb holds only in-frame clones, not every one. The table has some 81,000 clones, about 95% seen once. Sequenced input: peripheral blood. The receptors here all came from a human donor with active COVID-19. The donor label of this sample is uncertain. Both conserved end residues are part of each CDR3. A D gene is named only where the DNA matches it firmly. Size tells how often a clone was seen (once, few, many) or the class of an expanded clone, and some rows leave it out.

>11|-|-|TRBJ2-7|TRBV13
TGTGCCAGCAGCGTCAACTACGAGCAGTACTTC
CASSVNYEQYF
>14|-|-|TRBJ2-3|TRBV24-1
TGTGCCACCAGTGACCTCCGGGGCACAGATACGCAGTATTTT
CATSDLRGTDTQYF
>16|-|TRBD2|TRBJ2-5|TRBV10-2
TGCGCCAGCAGTGATCTAGGACTAGCGGGAGGGGAGACCCAGTACTTC
CASSDLGLAGGETQYF
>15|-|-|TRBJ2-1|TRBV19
TGTGCCAGTAGTATGCGAATCCAGGTCGGCAATGAGCAGTTCTTC
CASSMRIQVGNEQFF
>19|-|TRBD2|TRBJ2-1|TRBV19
TGTGCCAGTAGTATTCGTGGGCTAGCGGGAGTTAACTCCTACAATGAGCAGTTCTTC
CASSIRGLAGVNSYNEQFF
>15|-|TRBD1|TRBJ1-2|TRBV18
TGTGCCAGCTCGCCGGGACAGGGGAATTACGGCGGCTACACCTTC
CASSPGQGNYGGYTF
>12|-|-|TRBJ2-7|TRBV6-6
TGTGCCAGCAGTTACCAGGGTGGGGAGCAGTACTTC
CASSYQGGEQYF
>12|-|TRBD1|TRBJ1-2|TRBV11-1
TGTGCCAGCAGCTTAACAGGGGGAGGCTACACCTTC
CASSLTGGGYTF
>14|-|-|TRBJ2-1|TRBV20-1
TGCAGTGCTAGTGTCCCTCCTGCCTACAATGAGCAGTTCTTC
CSASVPPAYNEQFF
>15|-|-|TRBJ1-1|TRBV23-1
TGCGCCAGCAGTACAGGAGCGTCATTTAGCACTGAAGCTTTCTTT
CASSTGASFSTEAFF
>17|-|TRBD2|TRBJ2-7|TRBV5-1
TGCGCCAGCAGCCGCGAGGGACTAGCGGGCGCGACGGGAGAGCAGTACTTC
CASSREGLAGATGEQYF
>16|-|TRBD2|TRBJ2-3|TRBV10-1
TGCGCCAGCAGTGAAAGAGCGGGAGGGATGACGGATACGCAGTATTTT
CASSERAGGMTDTQYF
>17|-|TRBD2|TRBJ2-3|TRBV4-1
TGCGCCAGCAGCCAAGCACAAGGACAGCGGGGGGCAGATACGCAGTATTTT
CASSQAQGQRGADTQYF
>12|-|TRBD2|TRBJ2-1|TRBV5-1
TGCGCCAGCAGCTCGACTAGCCTGGGGCAGTTCTTC
CASSSTSLGQFF
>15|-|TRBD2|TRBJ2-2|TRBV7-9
TGTGCCAGCAGCTTACAAGCGGGGGGGCCCGGGGAGCTGTTTTTT
CASSLQAGGPGELFF
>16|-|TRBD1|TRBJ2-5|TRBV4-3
TGCGCCAGCAGCCAAGATAGGACAGGGCTCCAAGAGACCCAGTACTTC
CASSQDRTGLQETQYF
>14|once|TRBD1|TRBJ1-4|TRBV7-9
TGTGCCAGCAGCGTCGGGACAGTTGGGGAAAAACTGTTTTTT
CASSVGTVGEKLFF
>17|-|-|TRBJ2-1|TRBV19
TGTGCCAGTAGTAGTCGGCAGGGCAGAAGGGTGGGGAATGAGCAGTTCTTC
CASSSRQGRRVGNEQFF
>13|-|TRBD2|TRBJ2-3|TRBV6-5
TGTGCCAGCAAGTCGGGGGGGCAGGGTACGCAGTATTTT
CASKSGGQGTQYF
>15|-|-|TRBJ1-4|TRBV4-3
TGCGCCAGCAGCCAAAGGGCTGGGGGCTTTGAAAAACTGTTTTTT
CASSQRAGGFEKLFF
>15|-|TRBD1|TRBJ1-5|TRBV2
TGTGCCAGCAATTCCGGGACAGGGGGCGGTCAGCCCCAGCATTTT
CASNSGTGGGQPQHF
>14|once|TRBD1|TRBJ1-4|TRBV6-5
TGTGCCAGCAGGATCGGGACAGCAGTTGAAAAACTGTTTTTT
CASRIGTAVEKLFF
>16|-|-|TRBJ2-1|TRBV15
TGTGCCACCAGCAGAGAGGCTCCAGGGGCGTACAATGAGCAGTTCTTC
CATSREAPGAYNEQFF
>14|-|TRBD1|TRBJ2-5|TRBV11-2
TGTGCCAGCAGCCGACAGGGCCACGGGGAGACCCAGTACTTC
CASSRQGHGETQYF
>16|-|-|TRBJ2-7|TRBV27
TGTGCCAGCAGTCACAACCGGGTCCCTAGCTCCTACGAGCAGTACTTC
CASSHNRVPSSYEQYF
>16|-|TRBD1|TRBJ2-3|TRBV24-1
TGTGCCACCAGTGATGGGACAGGGGGATACGCAGATACGCAGTATTTT
CATSDGTGGYADTQYF
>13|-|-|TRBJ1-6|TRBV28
TGTGCCAGCAGTCCGCTACCTAATTCACCCCTCCACTTT
CASSPLPNSPLHF
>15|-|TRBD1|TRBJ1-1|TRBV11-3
TGTGCCAGCAGCTTAGTGGGACAGGGCAACACTGAAGCTTTCTTT
CASSLVGQGNTEAFF
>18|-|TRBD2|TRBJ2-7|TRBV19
TGTGCCAGTAGTATAAGGACTAGCGGGAGAGGAAAGCGCTACGAGCAGTACTTC
CASSIRTSGRGKRYEQYF
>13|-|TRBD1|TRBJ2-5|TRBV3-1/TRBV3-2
TGTGCCAGCAGCCGGGACAGCCAAGAGACCCAGTACTTC
CASSRDSQETQYF
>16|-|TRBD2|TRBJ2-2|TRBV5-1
TGCGCCAGCAGCTTGTTGGCTAGCGGGAGGACCGGGGAGCTGTTTTTT
CASSLLASGRTGELFF
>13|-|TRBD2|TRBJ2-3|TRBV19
TGTGCCACCTCTAGCGGGGGGATAGATACGCAGTATTTT
CATSSGGIDTQYF
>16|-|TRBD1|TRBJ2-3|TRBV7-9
TGTGCCAGCAGCTTTGGGACAGGGCGGGCTACAGATACGCAGTATTTT
CASSFGTGRATDTQYF
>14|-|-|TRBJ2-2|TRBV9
TGTGCCAGCAGCGACGGACAGCTCACCGGGGAGCTGTTTTTT
CASSDGQLTGELFF
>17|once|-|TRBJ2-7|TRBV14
TGTGCCAGCAGCCAAGATTCGGCGGCAGGCGGGACCTACGAGCAGTACTTC
CASSQDSAAGGTYEQYF
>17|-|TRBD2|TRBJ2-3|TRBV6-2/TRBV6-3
TGTGCCAGCAGTTACGCGCTAGCGGGGGTGAGCACAGATACGCAGTATTTT
CASSYALAGVSTDTQYF
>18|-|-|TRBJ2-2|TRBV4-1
TGCGCCAGCAGCCAAGACCCCCCGGGTCTAGCGACCACCGGGGAGCTGTTTTTT
CASSQDPPGLATTGELFF
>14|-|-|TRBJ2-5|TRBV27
TGTGCCAGCAGTATAGGGGGGGCAGGAGAGACCCAGTACTTC
CASSIGGAGETQYF
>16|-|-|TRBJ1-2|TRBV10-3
TGTGCCATCAGTGGGGATCGGAGGGCCTCCCACTATGGCTACACCTTC
CAISGDRRASHYGYTF
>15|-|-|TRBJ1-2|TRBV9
TGTGCCAGCAGCGACCTAGGGGGATTCCTCTATGGCTACACCTTC
CASSDLGGFLYGYTF
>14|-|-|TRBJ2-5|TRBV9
TGTGCCAGCATGAGGGGATTAGGGGGAGAGACCCAGTACTTC
CASMRGLGGETQYF
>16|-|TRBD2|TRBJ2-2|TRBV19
TGTGCCAGTAGTACCCAGCGGGGATCGAACACCGGGGAGCTGTTTTTT
CASSTQRGSNTGELFF
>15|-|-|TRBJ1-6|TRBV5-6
TGTGCCAGCAGCTTTGGTGAGGGCCGGAATTCACCCCTCCACTTT
CASSFGEGRNSPLHF
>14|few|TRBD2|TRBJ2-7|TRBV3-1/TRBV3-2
TGTGCCAGCAGCGAACTAGCGGGGGCAAAAGAGCAGTACTTC
CASSELAGAKEQYF
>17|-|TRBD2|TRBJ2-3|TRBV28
TGTGCCAGCAGTTTCCGAGCGGGGCGGGTGCGCACAGATACGCAGTATTTT
CASSFRAGRVRTDTQYF
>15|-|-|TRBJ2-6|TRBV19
TGTGCCAGTTGTACAGTAGAGGCTGGGGCCAACGTCCTGACTTTC
CASCTVEAGANVLTF
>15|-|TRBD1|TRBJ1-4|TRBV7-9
TGTGCCAGCAGCTTAGGGGACAGGGATCGAGAAAAACTGTTTTTT
CASSLGDRDREKLFF
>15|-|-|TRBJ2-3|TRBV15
TGTGCCACCAGCAGAGCGCCCGCGGAATCAGATACGCAGTATTTT
CATSRAPAESDTQYF
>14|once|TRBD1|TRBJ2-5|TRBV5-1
TGCGCCAGCAGCACACGGACAGGGGTTGAGACCCAGTACTTC
CASSTRTGVETQYF
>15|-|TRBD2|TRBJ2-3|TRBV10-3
TGTGCCATGAAGACTAGCGGGAGAGCGACAGATACGCAGTATTTT
CAMKTSGRATDTQYF
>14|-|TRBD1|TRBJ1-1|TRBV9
TGTGCCAGCAGCGTAAGACAGGGGGTAGGTGAAGCTTTCTTT
CASSVRQGVGEAFF
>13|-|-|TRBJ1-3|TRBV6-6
TGTGCCAGCAGACAGGGCATGTGGAACACCATATATTTT
CASRQGMWNTIYF
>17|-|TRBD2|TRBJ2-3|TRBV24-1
TGTGCCACCAGTGATAACCGACTAGCGGGTGGCACAGATACGCAGTATTTT
CATSDNRLAGGTDTQYF
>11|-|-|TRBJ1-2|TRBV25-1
TGTGCCAGCAGACAGGGAAATGGCTACACCTTC
CASRQGNGYTF
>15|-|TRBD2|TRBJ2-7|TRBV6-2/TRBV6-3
TGTGCCAGCAGTCTGACTAGCGGGGGGATTTACGAGCAGTACTTC
CASSLTSGGIYEQYF